This TCR beta chain is drawn from a study of blood T cells in healthy people across ages. Points from the study as a whole: The unsorted PBMCs prevented any conclusive comparison of naive versus antigen-experienced cells.

There are a few counts of this clonotype. Its target is not known. Trimming pared 3 bases from V and 3 bases from J, leaving 16 bases between. The CDR3 is 15 amino acids. Germline V CDR1 and CDR2: SGHRS, YFSETQ. Together with a sample-barcoded 5' primer, a J-beta primer mix was included in a second PCR lasting about 6 to 11 cycles. TCRdb processed the 5' RACE reads anew with MiXCR; each CDR3 protein has one entry. This sample has roughly 1.7 million distinct CDR3 sequences, with 30% to 35% found just once. The sample consisted of blood. The TCR comes from a woman younger than 45 in good health. The gene calls are TRBV5-1 and TRBJ2-7; D is undetermined. Here the CDR3 DNA reads TGCGCCAGCAGCTGGCTAATTGAAGGTCGCTACGAGCAGTACTTC. Translated, it gives CASSWLIEGRYEQYF.